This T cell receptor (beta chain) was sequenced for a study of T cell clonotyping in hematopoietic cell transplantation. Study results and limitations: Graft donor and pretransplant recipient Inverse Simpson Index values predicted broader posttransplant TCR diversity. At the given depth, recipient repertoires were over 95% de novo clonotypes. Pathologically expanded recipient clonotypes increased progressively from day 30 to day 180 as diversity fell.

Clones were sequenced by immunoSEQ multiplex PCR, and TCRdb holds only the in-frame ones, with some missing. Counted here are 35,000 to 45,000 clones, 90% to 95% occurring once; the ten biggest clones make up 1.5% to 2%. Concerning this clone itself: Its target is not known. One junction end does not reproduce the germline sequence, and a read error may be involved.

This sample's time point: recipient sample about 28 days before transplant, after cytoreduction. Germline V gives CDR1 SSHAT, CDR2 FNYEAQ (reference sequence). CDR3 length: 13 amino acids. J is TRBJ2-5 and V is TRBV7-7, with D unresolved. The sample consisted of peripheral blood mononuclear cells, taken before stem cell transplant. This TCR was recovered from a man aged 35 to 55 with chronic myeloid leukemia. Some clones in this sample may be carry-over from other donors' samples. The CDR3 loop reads CASSPGKEETQYF. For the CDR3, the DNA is TGTGCTAGCAGTCCTGGGAAAGAAGAGACCCAGTACTTC.